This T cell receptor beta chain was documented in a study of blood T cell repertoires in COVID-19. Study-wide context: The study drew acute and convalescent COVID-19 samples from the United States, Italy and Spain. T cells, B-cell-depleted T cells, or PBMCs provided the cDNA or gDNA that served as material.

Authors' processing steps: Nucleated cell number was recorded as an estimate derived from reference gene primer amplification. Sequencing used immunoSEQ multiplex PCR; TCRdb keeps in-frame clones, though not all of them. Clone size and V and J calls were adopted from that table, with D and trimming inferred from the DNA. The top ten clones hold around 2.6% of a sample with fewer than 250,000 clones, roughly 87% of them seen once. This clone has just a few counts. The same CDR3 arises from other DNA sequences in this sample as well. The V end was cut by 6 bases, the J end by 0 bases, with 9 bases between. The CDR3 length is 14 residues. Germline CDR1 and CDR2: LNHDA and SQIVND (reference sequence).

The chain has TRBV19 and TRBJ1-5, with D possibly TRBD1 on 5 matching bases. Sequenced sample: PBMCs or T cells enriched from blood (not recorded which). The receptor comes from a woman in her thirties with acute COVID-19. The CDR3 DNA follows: TGTGCCAGTAGCGTCAGGGATAGCAATCAGCCCCAGCATTTT. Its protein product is CASSVRDSNQPQHF. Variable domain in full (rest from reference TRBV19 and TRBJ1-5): DGGITQSPKYLFRKEGQNVTLSCEQNLNHDAMYWYRQDPGQGLRLIYYSQIVNDFQKGDIAEGYSVSREKKESFPLTVTSAQKNPTAFYLCASSVRDSNQPQHFGDGTRLSIL.